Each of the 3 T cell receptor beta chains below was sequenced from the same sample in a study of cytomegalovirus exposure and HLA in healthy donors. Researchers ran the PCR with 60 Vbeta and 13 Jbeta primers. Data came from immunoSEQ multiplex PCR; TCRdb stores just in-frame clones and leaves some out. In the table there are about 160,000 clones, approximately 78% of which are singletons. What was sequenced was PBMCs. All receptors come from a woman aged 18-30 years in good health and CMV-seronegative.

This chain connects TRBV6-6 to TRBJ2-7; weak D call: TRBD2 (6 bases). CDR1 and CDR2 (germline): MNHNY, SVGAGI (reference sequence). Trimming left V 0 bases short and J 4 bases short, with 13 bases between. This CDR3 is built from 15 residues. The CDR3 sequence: CASSYSGSNSYEQYF. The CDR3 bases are TGTGCCAGCAGTTACTCCGGGAGTAACAGTTACGAGCAGTACTTC.

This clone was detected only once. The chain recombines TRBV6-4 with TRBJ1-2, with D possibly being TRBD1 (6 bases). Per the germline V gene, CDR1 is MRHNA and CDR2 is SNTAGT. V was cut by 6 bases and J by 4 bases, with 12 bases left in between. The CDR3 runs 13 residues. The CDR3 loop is CASSTGNGYGYTF. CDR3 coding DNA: TGTGCCAGCAGCACAGGGAATGGCTATGGCTACACCTTC.

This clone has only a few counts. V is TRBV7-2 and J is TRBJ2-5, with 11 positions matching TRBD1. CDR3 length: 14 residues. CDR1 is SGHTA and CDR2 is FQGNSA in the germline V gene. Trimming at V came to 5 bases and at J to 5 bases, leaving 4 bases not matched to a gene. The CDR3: CASSRTGGAETQYF. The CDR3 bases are TGTGCCAGCAGCAGGACAGGGGGCGCGGAGACCCAGTACTTC.